Many counts were recorded for the clone carrying this T cell receptor beta chain. Its antigen is unknown. Other autoimmune diseases, uncontrolled infections, pregnancy and lactation each led to patient exclusion. Serum thyroxine and TRAb, along with clinical symptoms, thyroid ultrasound and orbital computed tomography, were what diagnosis relied on. PBMCs were isolated by Ficoll-Paque density gradient centrifugation, using approximately 11 ml of fresh peripheral blood as the starting material. The data derive from a study of Graves' ophthalmopathy and Graves' hyperthyroidism. Notes on the study in general: Detected in blood as well were most expanded thyroid clonotypes with frequency above 0.001.

Germline trimming cut 2 bases from V and 5 bases from J; bases unmatched to any gene: 4. Per germline, CDR1 LGHNA and CDR2 YSLEER. The length of the CDR3 is 14 residues. Amplification targeted the TCR beta CDR3 regions, with RNA transcripts as the source material. An initial RT-PCR round employing HTBI primers preceded a second-round multiplex PCR. TCRdb re-called the multiplex PCR reads with MiXCR, one entry per CDR3 protein. The sample yields about 210,000 distinct CDR3 sequences, roughly 27% seen once. This chain uses TRBV4-3 with TRBJ2-5; 8 positions agree with TRBD1. The TCR originated in a man between 45 and 60 years old with Graves' ophthalmopathy. The source material was peripheral blood. CDR3 amino acids: CASSQNRGWETQYF. The CDR3 DNA reads TGCGCCAGCAGCCAAAACAGGGGGTGGGAGACCCAGTACTTC.